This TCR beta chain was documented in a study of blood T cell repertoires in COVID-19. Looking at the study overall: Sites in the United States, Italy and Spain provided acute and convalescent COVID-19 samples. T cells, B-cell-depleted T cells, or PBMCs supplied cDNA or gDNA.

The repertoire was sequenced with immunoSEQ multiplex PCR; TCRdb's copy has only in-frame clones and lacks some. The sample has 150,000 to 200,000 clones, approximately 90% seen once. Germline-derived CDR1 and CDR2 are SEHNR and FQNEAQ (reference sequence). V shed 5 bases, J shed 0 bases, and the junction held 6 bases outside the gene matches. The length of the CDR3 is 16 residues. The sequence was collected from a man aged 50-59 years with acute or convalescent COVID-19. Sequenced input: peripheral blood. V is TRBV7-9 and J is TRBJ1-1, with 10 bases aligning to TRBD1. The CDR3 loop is CASSTGQGVMNTEAFF. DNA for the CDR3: TGTGCCAGCAGCACCGGACAGGGGGTTATGAACACTGAAGCTTTCTTT.